This T cell receptor beta chain was profiled in a study of T cells in Graves' hyperthyroidism and ophthalmopathy. Whole-study context: Pretreatment peripheral blood was obtained at initial diagnosis.

This CDR3 spans 14 amino acids. The V and J ends lost 0 bases and 8 bases respectively, with 13 bases between them. Per germline, CDR1 GTSNPN and CDR2 SVGIG (reference sequence). It was RNA transcripts that yielded the amplified TCR beta CDR3 regions. Carried out on the TCR CDR3, a first-round RT-PCR used the HTBI primer set. Each CDR3 protein is one row after TCRdb ran MiXCR on the multiplex PCR reads. The table lists about 360,000 distinct CDR3 sequences, about 13% of them singletons. Overall study results and limits: Separating ophthalmopathy from stable hyperthyroidism was achieved by a 13 V-J model.

Diagnosis of hyperthyroidism was new in patients aged 18 to 65, and its duration was under 2 months. Isolation of PBMCs was performed on around 9.4 ml fresh peripheral blood. This clonotype has ten or more counts. Antigen unknown. The sequenced sample consisted of blood. This sequence joins TRBV30 and TRBJ1-4, with D maybe TRBD1 (5 bases). The sequence was obtained from a woman aged 18 to 35 with Graves' hyperthyroidism. The CDR3 sequence: CAWSVPGPGEKLFF. The CDR3 region has the DNA TGTGCCTGGAGTGTACCAGGGCCTGGGGAAAAACTGTTTTTT.